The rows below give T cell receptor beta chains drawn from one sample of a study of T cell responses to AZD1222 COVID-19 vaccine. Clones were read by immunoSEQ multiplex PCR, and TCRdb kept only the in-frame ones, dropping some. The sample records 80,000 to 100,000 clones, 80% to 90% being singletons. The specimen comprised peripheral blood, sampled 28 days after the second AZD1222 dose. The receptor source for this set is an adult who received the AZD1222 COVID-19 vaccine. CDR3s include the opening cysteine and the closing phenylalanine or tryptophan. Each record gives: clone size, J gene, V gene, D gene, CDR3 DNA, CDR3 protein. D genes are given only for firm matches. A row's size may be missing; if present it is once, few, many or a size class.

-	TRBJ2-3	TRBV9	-	TGTGCCAGCAGCCTCTCGGGGGATTCATCAGATACGCAGTATTTT	CASSLSGDSSDTQYF
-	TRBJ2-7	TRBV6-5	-	TGTGCCAGCAGAGACTCCCCGGCCTACGAGCAGTACTTC	CASRDSPAYEQYF
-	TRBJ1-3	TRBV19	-	TGTGCCAGTAGTACCGGAGGACAGAAAAACACCATATATTTT	CASSTGGQKNTIYF
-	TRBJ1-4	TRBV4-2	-	TGTGCCAGCAGCCTTTACCCGAGTGTCAGCCTTTCGAGTAATGAAAAACTGTTTTTT	CASSLYPSVSLSSNEKLFF
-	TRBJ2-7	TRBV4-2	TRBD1	TGTGCCAGCAGCCAGAGGACAGGACCCTACGAGCAGTACTTC	CASSQRTGPYEQYF
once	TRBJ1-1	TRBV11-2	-	TGTGCCAGCAGCTTAGTAGGGGGCACTGAAGCTTTCTTT	CASSLVGGTEAFF
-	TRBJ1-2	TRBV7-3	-	TGTGCCAGCAGCTTATCGTCAGGGAGTGACTATGGCTACACCTTC	CASSLSSGSDYGYTF
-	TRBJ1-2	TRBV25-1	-	TGTGCCAGCAGTGGGTTCTATGGCTACACCTTC	CASSGFYGYTF
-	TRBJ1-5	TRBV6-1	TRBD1	TGTGCCAGCAGTGGCGGACGGGACAGGGGTGGAAATCAGCCCCAGCATTTT	CASSGGRDRGGNQPQHF
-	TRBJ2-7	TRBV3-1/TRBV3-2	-	TGTGCCAGCAGCCCGGACACAGGGAGAGGCTACGAGCAGTACTTC	CASSPDTGRGYEQYF
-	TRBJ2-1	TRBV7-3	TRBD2	TGTGCCAGCAGCAGCTATAGAACTAGCGGGAGTTTTGGGGAGCAGTTCTTC	CASSSYRTSGSFGEQFF
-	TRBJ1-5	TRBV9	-	TGTGCCAGCAGCGCGCAGGGTCGCAATCAGCCCCAGCATTTT	CASSAQGRNQPQHF
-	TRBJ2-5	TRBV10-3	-	TGTGCCATCAGTGCGGGAAAGACCCAGTACTTC	CAISAGKTQYF
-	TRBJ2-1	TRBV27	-	TGTGCCAGCAGTCAGGCAGCGGTTCAGCGCTCCTACAATGAGCAGTTCTTC	CASSQAAVQRSYNEQFF
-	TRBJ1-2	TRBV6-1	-	TGTGCCAGCAGTGACCCCAGACTGAACAGGGATGGGTATGGCTACACCTTC	CASSDPRLNRDGYGYTF
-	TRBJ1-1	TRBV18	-	TGTGCCAGCTCACCAAGTAATAGGAGAGGGGACACTGAAGCTTTCTTT	CASSPSNRRGDTEAFF
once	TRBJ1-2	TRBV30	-	TGTGCCTGGAGTGTTGTCTATGGCTACACCTTC	CAWSVVYGYTF
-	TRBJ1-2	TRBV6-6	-	TGTGCCAGCAGTTACTCGACCCGAGCCGCTAACTATGGCTACACCTTC	CASSYSTRAANYGYTF
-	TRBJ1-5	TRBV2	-	TGTGCCAGCAGTGAAGTACGGAGGACTCAGCCCCAGCATTTT	CASSEVRRTQPQHF
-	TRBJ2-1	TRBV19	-	TGTGCCAGTACCATTAGAGGGGGCGGGGGCCGGAGCAATGAGCAGTTCTTC	CASTIRGGGGRSNEQFF
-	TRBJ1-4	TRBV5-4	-	TGTGCCAGCAGCTTGGCGGGAGGGGAAAAACTGTTTTTT	CASSLAGGEKLFF
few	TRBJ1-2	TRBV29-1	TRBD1	TGCAGCGTCGGACAGGGGCGGGTGGAGGGCTACACCTTC	CSVGQGRVEGYTF
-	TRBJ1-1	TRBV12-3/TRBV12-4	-	TGTGCCAGCAGTTTGCGGGACGCACTTGAAGCTTTCTTT	CASSLRDALEAFF
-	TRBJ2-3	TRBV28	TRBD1	TGTGCCAGCAGTTCGCGGACAGGGAGAGGTGCAGATACGCAGTATTTT	CASSSRTGRGADTQYF
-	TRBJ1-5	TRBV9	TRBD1	TGTGCCAGCAGCAAGACGACAGGGTATAATCAGCCCCAGCATTTT	CASSKTTGYNQPQHF
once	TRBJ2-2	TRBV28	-	TGTGCCAGCAGTTTATCGGCCGGGGAGCTGTTTTTT	CASSLSAGELFF
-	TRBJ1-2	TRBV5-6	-	TGTGCCAGCAGCTTGGTCAGGGGCAACTATGGCTACACCTTC	CASSLVRGNYGYTF
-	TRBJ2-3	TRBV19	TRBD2	TGTGCCAGTAGTACGGGACTAGACACAGATACGCAGTATTTT	CASSTGLDTDTQYF
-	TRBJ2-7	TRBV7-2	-	TGTGCCAGCAGCTTATCGAGGGCAGGGGCGTCCGAGCAGTACTTC	CASSLSRAGASEQYF
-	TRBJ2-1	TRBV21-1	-	TGTGCCAGCAGCAGCCGGGACGGCCGCTTCGATGAGCAGTTCTTC	CASSSRDGRFDEQFF
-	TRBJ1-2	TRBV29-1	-	TGCAGCGTTGAAGAGGGCTACACCTTC	CSVEEGYTF
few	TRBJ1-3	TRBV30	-	TGTGCCTGGATGCTCGCTGGGTTTGGAAACACCATATATTTT	CAWMLAGFGNTIYF
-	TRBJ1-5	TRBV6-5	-	TGTGCCAGCAACTTCGGGCAGGAACAGCCCCAGCATTTT	CASNFGQEQPQHF
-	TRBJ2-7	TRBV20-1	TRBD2	TGCAGTGCTAGTGGCCTGGCTAGCGGCCCTACTTACGAGCAGTACTTC	CSASGLASGPTYEQYF
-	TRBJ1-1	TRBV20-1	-	TGCAGTGCTAGAGTAGGGGCGCAAGCTTTCTTT	CSARVGAQAFF
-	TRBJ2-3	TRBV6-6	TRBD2	TGTGCCAGCAGCCTCCGGACTAGCGGGAAAGCGAATTTT	CASSLRTSGKANF
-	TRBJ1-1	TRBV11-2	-	TGTGCCAGCAGCCCGGACACAATGAACACTGAAGCTTTCTTT	CASSPDTMNTEAFF
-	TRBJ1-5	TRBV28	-	TGTGCCAGCAGTTTAGCGGGAAGTGGCAATCAGCCCCAGCATTTT	CASSLAGSGNQPQHF
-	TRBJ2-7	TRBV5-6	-	TGTGCCAGCACCTCCGGGGCTCTGGGCGAGCAGTACTTC	CASTSGALGEQYF
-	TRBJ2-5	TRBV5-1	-	TGCGCCAGCAGCCCGACAGGGGTTCGAGTAGCGGGAGACCAAGAGACCCAGTACTTC	CASSPTGVRVAGDQETQYF
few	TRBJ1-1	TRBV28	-	TGTGCCAGCAGTAGGAACACTGAAGCTTTCTTT	CASSRNTEAFF
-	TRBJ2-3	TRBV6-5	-	TGTGCCAGCAAGTTAACTAGCACAGATACGCAGTATTTT	CASKLTSTDTQYF